What follows are 23 T cell receptor beta chains derived from one specimen sequenced in a study of blood T cell repertoires in COVID-19. Using immunoSEQ multiplex PCR, the repertoire was profiled, and TCRdb retains in-frame clones only, with some absent. The data contain about 190,000 clones, roughly 80% of them singletons. The sequenced material came from PBMCs or T cells enriched from blood (not recorded which). The origin of the receptors is a woman in her thirties who had recovered from COVID-19.

The chain uses TRBV28 and TRBJ1-1; 9 bases are shared with TRBD1. This CDR3 contains 14 residues. Germline-derived CDR1 and CDR2 are MDHEN and SYDVKM. V lost 6 bases and J lost 2; bases outside the gene matches: 4. In nucleotides, the CDR3 is TGTGCCAGCAGCGGGGGACAGGGCAACACTGAAGCTTTCTTT. Translated, it gives CASSGGQGNTEAFF. The variable domain in full, completed from reference TRBV28 and TRBJ1-1, reads DVKVTQSSRYLVKRTGEKVFLECVQDMDHENMFWYRQDPGLGLRLIYFSYDVKMKEKGDIPEGYSVSREKKERFSLILESASTNQTSMYLCASSGGQGNTEAFFGQGTRLTVV.

The chain combines TRBV9 with TRBJ2-5; D gene unclear. CDR1 and CDR2 (germline): SGDLS, YYNGEE. This CDR3 region has 11 residues. V was pared by 0 bases and J by 5 bases, with 2 bases between. CDR3 amino acids: CASSVAETQYF. CDR3 coding DNA: TGTGCCAGCAGCGTAGCGGAGACCCAGTACTTC.

The chain combines TRBV11-2 with TRBJ2-7; 10 bases agree with TRBD2. CDR1 and CDR2 from the germline V gene are SGHAT and FQNNGV. The CDR3 extends over 20 amino acids. The V and J ends lost 0 bases and 3 bases, in that order; junction bases with no gene match: 17. CDR3 protein: CASSLDISGGAQREFYEQYF. The DNA for the CDR3 is TGTGCCAGCAGCTTAGATATCAGCGGGGGGGCCCAGCGGGAGTTCTACGAGCAGTACTTC.

A word on this clone: Its ends do not fully match the called genes, so a read error is possible. Other DNA sequences from this sample encode an identical CDR3 as well. The chain is built from TRBV19 and TRBJ1-2; D may be TRBD1 (5 bases). CDR3 length: 16 amino acids. Germline V lookup: CDR1 LNHDA, CDR2 SQIVND (reference sequence). This CDR3 reads CAVSNRVGQGTDGYTF. The CDR3 DNA reads as TGTGCCGTAAGCAACCGCGTGGGGCAGGGTACGGATGGTTACACCTTC.

The chain has TRBV2 and TRBJ1-5, with D unclear. The V gene lost 2 bases and the J gene lost 3 bases, with 11 bases spanning the gap. CDR3 length: 15 amino acids. CDR1 and CDR2 from the germline V gene are SNHLY and FYNNEI. CDR3 coding DNA: TGTGCCAGCAGTGAACGGGTGGCGAACAATCAGCCCCAGCATTTT. Residues: CASSERVANNQPQHF.

The chain recombines TRBV2 with TRBJ2-1; D might be TRBD2 (6 bases). The CDR3 contains 15 residues. V shed 1 base and J shed 2 bases, with 9 bases lying between them. Germline CDR1 SNHLY, CDR2 FYNNEI. Here the CDR3 reads CASSEEAGTYNEQFF. Here the CDR3 DNA reads TGTGCCAGCAGTGAAGAGGCGGGGACCTACAATGAGCAGTTCTTC.

V usage is TRBV3-1 (or the pseudogene TRBV3-2) and J usage is TRBJ1-4, with 11 bases identical to TRBD1. Germline CDR1 and CDR2: LGHDT and YNNKEL (reference sequence). The V segment lost 2 bases and the J segment 8 bases; nucleotides outside the gene matches: 4. The CDR3 totals 15 residues. The DNA of the CDR3 is TGTGCCAGCAGCCAAAGGACAGGGGGCAGAGAAAAACTGTTTTTT. Protein: CASSQRTGGREKLFF.

This chain joins TRBV7-6 and TRBJ2-2; D might be TRBD1 (7 bases). This CDR3 region has 15 residues. V lost 5 bases and J lost 6, with 16 bases in between. Germline V lookup: CDR1 SGHVS, CDR2 FNYEAQ. This CDR3 is CASSPSGGIAGELFF. The CDR3, as DNA: TGTGCCAGCAGCCCCTCAGGGGGGATCGCCGGGGAGCTGTTTTTT.

The CDR3 region is CASSALGGTNEKLFF. CDR3 nucleotides: TGTGCCAGCAGCGCTCTGGGGGGGACTAATGAAAAACTGTTTTTT. The chain has TRBV9 and TRBJ1-4, with TRBD1 as a possible D gene (5 bases). V was trimmed by 3 bases and J by 2 bases, leaving 11 bases between them. This CDR3 is built from 15 residues. Germline loops: CDR1 SGDLS, CDR2 YYNGEE. The full variable domain, with the rest looked up from reference TRBV9 and TRBJ1-4, is DSGVTQTPKHLITATGQRVTLRCSPRSGDLSVYWYQQSLDQGLQFLIQYYNGEERAKGNILERFSAQQFPDLHSELNLSSLELGDSALYFCASSALGGTNEKLFFGSGTQLSVL.

The chain is built from TRBV6-5 and TRBJ2-7; 9 bases align to TRBD1. The junction had 10 bases not matched to a gene; V was cut back by 4 bases and J by 6 bases. The CDR3 is 15 residues long. From germline, CDR1 is MNHEY and CDR2 SVGAGI. The CDR3 DNA is TGTGCCAGCAGTTTCCAGGACAGGGGTGTTCGCGAGCAGTACGTC. Amino acids: CASSFQDRGVREQYV.

V gene TRBV19 combines with J gene TRBJ1-5, with 8 bases aligning to TRBD1. The CDR3 is 15 amino acids. With 8 bases clipped from V and 7 bases from J, the junction kept 13 bases outside the gene matches. Germline CDR1 LNHDA, CDR2 SQIVND (reference sequence). The CDR3 region is CASRHGQGSEQPQHF. The CDR3 DNA reads TGTGCCAGTCGACACGGACAGGGTTCAGAACAGCCCCAGCATTTT.

This clone has a handful of counts. The chain joins TRBV9 to TRBJ2-1; D remains ambiguous. This CDR3 has 14 residues. Germline V gene lookup returns CDR1 SGDLS and CDR2 YYNGEE. The V end was cut by 4 bases, the J end by 1 base, with 9 bases between. CDR3 in amino acids: CASSFLGSYNEQFF. In nucleotides, the CDR3 is TGTGCCAGCAGCTTCCTCGGGTCCTACAATGAGCAGTTCTTC.

This clone was recorded a few times. CDR3 amino acids: CAIGAGTGGSGYGYTF. The CDR3 region has the DNA TGTGCCATCGGAGCCGGGACAGGGGGCAGTGGCTATGGCTACACCTTC. The rearrangement links TRBV10-3 to TRBJ1-2; 12 nucleotides line up with TRBD1. V dropped 8 bases and J dropped 4; count of bases not matched to a gene: 11. In germline, CDR1 is ENHRY, CDR2 SYGVKD. CDR3 size: 16 residues.

This clone was detected only a few times. The chain links TRBV10-3 to TRBJ1-6; the match to TRBD1 covers 8 bases. CDR1 is ENHRY and CDR2 is SYGVKD in the germline V gene. The ends lost 4 bases at V and 5 bases at J; junction bases unmatched: 7. The CDR3 has 16 residues. The DNA for the CDR3 is TGTGCCATCAGTGGCCGACAGGGGAACGATAATTCACCCCTCCACTTT. Its protein product is CAISGRQGNDNSPLHF.

The rearrangement uses TRBV10-3 and TRBJ2-5, with D perhaps matching TRBD1 (6 bases). CDR1 is ENHRY, CDR2 SYGVKD, per germline. Trimming took 5 bases from V and 5 from J, leaving 15 bases between them. The CDR3 loop spans 14 amino acids. The CDR3 sequence is CAISYRAGEETQYF. CDR3 nucleotide sequence: TGTGCCATCAGTTACAGGGCTGGGGAGGAGACCCAGTACTTC.

The chain uses TRBV4-2 and TRBJ1-3, with D perhaps matching TRBD1 (6 bases). The length of the CDR3 is 15 residues. Deletions cut 1 base from V and 3 bases from J, with 10 bases between. In germline, CDR1 is LGHNA, CDR2 YNFKEQ. CDR3 sequence reads: CASSQAGALGNTIYF. The CDR3 DNA reads TGTGCCAGCAGCCAAGCAGGGGCGCTTGGAAACACCATATATTTT.

V and J are TRBV4-1 and TRBJ2-7; TRBD1 matches at 8 bases. Germline values: CDR1 MGHRA, CDR2 YSYEKL. Trimming removed 4 bases from V and 5 bases from J; junction bases left unmatched: 7. The CDR3 covers 14 residues. This CDR3 is CASSLRQGTDEQYF. Written as DNA, the CDR3 is TGCGCCAGCAGCCTGCGACAGGGGACGGACGAGCAGTACTTC.

The chain combines TRBV27 with TRBJ1-1; the match to TRBD1 covers 8 bases. The germline CDR1 and CDR2 sequences are MNHEY and SMNVEV (reference sequence). The V gene end was trimmed by 6 bases and the J gene end by 1 base; junction bases not matched to a gene: 4. This CDR3 is built from 14 residues. Here the CDR3 DNA reads TGTGCCAGCAGCTTCAGGGGGCAGAACACTGAAGCTTTCTTT. This sequence encodes CASSFRGQNTEAFF.

The rearrangement links TRBV27 to TRBJ1-2; no firm D call. V shed 3 bases and J shed 7 bases, with 15 bases lying between them. There are 14 residues in the CDR3. Per germline, CDR1 MNHEY and CDR2 SMNVEV (reference sequence). CDR3 sequence: CASSFSWREAGYTF. The CDR3 bases are TGTGCCAGCAGTTTCTCTTGGAGGGAGGCTGGCTACACCTTC.

In its sample, this clone was seen many times. This chain connects TRBV7-9 to TRBJ2-7; TRBD2 aligns across 7 bases. Germline V CDR1 and CDR2: SEHNR, FQNEAQ (reference sequence). This CDR3 is 12 amino acids long. Trimming removed 1 base from V and 12 bases from J; junction bases left unmatched: 6. CDR3 residues: CASSLDRGGRYV. CDR3 bases: TGTGCCAGCAGCTTAGATAGGGGCGGGAGGTACGTC.

V usage is TRBV6-5 and J usage is TRBJ2-4, with 7 bases matching TRBD2. The trim removed 0 bases at V and 9 bases at J, leaving 11 bases unmatched. This CDR3 has 16 residues. Germline V CDR1 and CDR2: MNHEY, SVGAGI. CDR3 protein: CASSYSKSGIRAIQYF. The CDR3 DNA sequence: TGTGCCAGCAGTTACTCGAAGAGCGGGATAAGGGCCATTCAGTACTTC.

The V gene is TRBV5-4, the J gene TRBJ2-3; D is undetermined. Germline V gene data show CDR1 as SGHNT and CDR2 as YYREEE (reference sequence). The CDR3 runs 13 residues. V was pared by 0 bases and J by 2 bases, with 4 bases between. CDR3 bases: TGTGCCAGCAGCTTGGACTACACAGATACGCAGTATTTT. It codes for CASSLDYTDTQYF.

The chain employs TRBV7-6 and TRBJ1-2; D may be TRBD1 (6 bases). The CDR3 extends over 16 amino acids. Germline V gene data show CDR1 as SGHVS and CDR2 as FNYEAQ. Trimming removed 1 base at V and 3 bases at J, with 15 bases between. CDR3 region: CASSLGLLAGDYGYTF. The CDR3, as DNA: TGTGCCAGCAGCTTAGGTCTCTTGGCAGGGGACTATGGCTACACCTTC.